The TCR beta chain described here comes from a study of blood T cell repertoires in COVID-19. In the study overall: Samples of COVID-19 (acute and convalescent) were obtained from the United States, Italy and Spain. T cells, B-cell-depleted T cells, or PBMCs provided the cDNA or gDNA that served as material.

This CDR3 is built from 12 residues. V was clipped by 4 bases and J by 7 bases, with 10 bases between them. Germline V gives CDR1 MNHEY, CDR2 SVGAGI. The authors' processing: Reference gene primer amplification yielded estimated nucleated cell counts. This table comes from immunoSEQ multiplex PCR, and its TCRdb copy is limited to in-frame clones, with some not included. V and J calls and clone size are copied from that table; D and trimming were computed from the DNA. The sample has around 140,000 clones, about 83% seen once. The specimen sequenced was peripheral blood. This receptor was identified in a woman between 45 and 60 years old with active or convalescent COVID-19. The chain recombines TRBV6-5 with TRBJ1-2; no reliable D call. The CDR3 sequence is CASSSRGFGYTF. CDR3 nucleotide sequence: TGTGCCAGCAGTTCCAGAGGGTTTGGCTACACCTTC.